Sequencing of this TCR beta chain was carried out in a study of identifying expanded T cells in peripheral blood. There are 13 residues in the CDR3. V was trimmed by 6 bases and J by 8 bases, leaving 16 bases between them. Germline V lookup: CDR1 LNHDA, CDR2 SQIVND (reference sequence). Healthy donors had no documented immune events, such as infections, while sampled. The sample holds one count of this clone. The target antigen is unknown. Assay used: immunoSEQ multiplex PCR; TCRdb lists only in-frame clones, some missing. Seen here are under 150,000 clones, approximately 88% observed once, and the top ten hold approximately 3%. Whole-study results and caveats: Across healthy donors, higher total template counts meant significantly greater approximately 2-week count variance. Over about two and four weeks, about 15 and 19 clones changed, versus approximately 1.1 between replicates.

This sequence was found in a person aged 18 to 69 in good health. This chain connects TRBV19 to TRBJ1-2; maybe TRBD1 (5 bases). Sequenced: blood. Here the CDR3 DNA reads TGTGCCAGTAGCCAACAAGGGGCATACGGCTACACCTTC. Protein sequence: CASSQQGAYGYTF.